These 30 T cell receptor beta chains came from one sample sequenced in a study of blood T cell repertoires in COVID-19. Sequencing was performed with immunoSEQ multiplex PCR; in TCRdb, only in-frame clones are kept and a portion is missing. Of 65,000 to 90,000 clones in the sample, about 80% were seen once. Sequencing input: peripheral blood. The receptor set was obtained from a man between 60 and 70 years old with active or convalescent COVID-19.

This clone was found a few times. This chain links TRBV29-1 with TRBJ1-2; D ambiguous. The V gene lost 7 bases and the J gene lost 4 bases, with 7 bases spanning the gap. Per the germline V gene, CDR1 is SQVTM and CDR2 is ANQGSEA. CDR3 size: 10 residues. Written as DNA, the CDR3 is TGCAGCGCTAGCTCCTATGGCTACACCTTC. This sequence encodes CSASSYGYTF.

The gene calls are TRBV25-1 and TRBJ1-2; TRBD1 matches at 8 bases. Trimming at V came to 4 bases and at J to 2 bases, leaving 6 bases not matched to a gene. The germline V gene encodes CDR1 MGHDK and CDR2 SYGVNS. The CDR3 consists of 15 residues. CDR3 sequence (DNA): TGTGCCAGCAGTGTAGACAGGGGCCCCAACTATGGCTACACCTTC. Translated: CASSVDRGPNYGYTF.

This clone was counted a few times. The chain has TRBV5-1 and TRBJ2-2, with 8 bases lining up with TRBD2. J lost 2 bases, V lost 4 bases, and 4 bases had no gene match. CDR3 size: 15 residues. CDR1 and CDR2 from the germline V gene are SGHRS and YFSETQ. The CDR3 coding sequence is TGCGCCAGCAGCATTAGCGGGACCAACACCGGGGAGCTGTTTTTT. Its translation is CASSISGTNTGELFF.

The chain uses TRBV11-2 and TRBJ1-1; no clear D. The CDR3 runs to 13 residues. V gave up 0 bases and J gave up 10 bases, with 12 bases separating them. Germline values: CDR1 SGHAT, CDR2 FQNNGV. CDR3 residues: CASSLEPGFAAFF. The CDR3 nucleotides are TGTGCCAGCAGCTTAGAACCGGGGTTCGCAGCTTTCTTT.

The chain has TRBV30 and TRBJ1-1; 9 bases fit TRBD1. Germline assignment: CDR1 GTSNPN and CDR2 SVGIG (reference sequence). The CDR3 has 10 amino acids. V was pared by 5 bases and J by 8 bases, with 0 bases of the junction left unmatched. CDR3: CAWDRGEAFF. The CDR3 DNA reads TGTGCCTGGGACAGGGGGGAAGCTTTCTTT.

This chain uses TRBV7-8 with TRBJ1-3, with D hard to call. V was shortened by 2 bases and J by 1 base, with 21 bases between the two germline ends. CDR3 size: 19 residues. Germline values: CDR1 SGHVS, CDR2 FQNEAQ. CDR3 protein: CASSLRSLADDGSGNTIYF. Written as DNA, the CDR3 is TGTGCCAGCAGCTTAAGAAGTCTGGCGGATGATGGGTCTGGAAACACCATATATTTT.

The chain combines TRBV20-1 with TRBJ2-5, with D unclear. The CDR3 has 11 amino acids. Germline V gene lookup returns CDR1 DFQATT and CDR2 SNEGSKA (reference sequence). Trimming stripped 1 base from V and 5 bases from J, with 5 bases between. CDR3 DNA sequence: TGCAGTGCTAGAGTGCAGGAGACCCAGTACTTC. Amino acids: CSARVQETQYF.

This clone was recorded only once. CDR3: CASSSTGPSYNSPLHF. DNA for the CDR3: TGTGCCAGCAGTTCCACAGGGCCCTCCTATAATTCACCCCTCCACTTT. V gene TRBV28 combines with J gene TRBJ1-6; D possibly corresponds to TRBD1 (6 bases). This CDR3 spans 16 amino acids. Germline CDR1 MDHEN, CDR2 SYDVKM. The V and J ends lost 4 bases and 0 bases respectively, with 10 bases between them.

This clone was seen only once. The J gene is TRBJ1-3, the V gene TRBV19; TRBD1 might be the D (6 bases). The CDR3 contains 14 residues. Germline V CDR1 and CDR2: LNHDA, SQIVND (reference sequence). V lost 8 bases to trimming and J lost 0 bases, with 11 bases between them. CDR3 bases: TGTGCCAGTCTGGACAGACTCTCTGGAAACACCATATATTTT. It encodes CASLDRLSGNTIYF.

The V gene is TRBV28, the J gene TRBJ1-5; possible D gene TRBD1, 5 bases. The CDR3 has 15 residues. CDR1 and CDR2 from the germline V gene are MDHEN and SYDVKM. The V end was cut by 7 bases, the J end by 2 bases, with 15 bases between. CDR3 DNA sequence: TGTGCCAGCACCCCCGCAGGGTCGGGCAATCAGCCCCAGCATTTT. Its protein product is CASTPAGSGNQPQHF.

The chain uses TRBV9 and TRBJ1-1; D unclear. Germline lookup yields CDR1 SGDLS and CDR2 YYNGEE. The CDR3 contains 14 residues. Trimming shortened V by 0 bases and J by 1 base, and 7 bases separated the two germline ends. CDR3 sequence: CASSVVPGNTEAFF. The DNA of the CDR3 is TGTGCCAGCAGCGTAGTGCCGGGGAACACTGAAGCTTTCTTT.

The rearrangement uses TRBV5-1 and TRBJ2-2; TRBD1 is a possible D gene (6 bases). V lost 4 bases, J lost 0 bases, and 16 bases lay in between. Germline-derived CDR1 and CDR2 are SGHRS and YFSETQ. The CDR3 runs 17 residues. The CDR3 DNA reads as TGCGCCAGCAGCCTCGTTTACACAGGGCCGAACACCGGGGAGCTGTTTTTT. Residues: CASSLVYTGPNTGELFF.

The rearrangement uses TRBV28 and TRBJ2-5, with 7 bases aligning to TRBD1. Germline lookup yields CDR1 MDHEN and CDR2 SYDVKM. The V gene end was trimmed by 5 bases and the J gene end by 4 bases; junction bases not matched to a gene: 7. The CDR3 contains 14 residues. The CDR3 spells CASSATGIRETQYF. In DNA, the CDR3 is TGTGCCAGCAGTGCGACAGGGATCCGAGAGACCCAGTACTTC.

The V gene is TRBV2, the J gene TRBJ1-3; no clear D gene. The V end lost 11 bases, the J end lost 4 bases, and 12 bases lay between the germline ends. This CDR3 has 12 amino acids. Per germline, CDR1 SNHLY and CDR2 FYNNEI. The CDR3 loop reads CAGRVQGNTIYF. CDR3 coding DNA: TGTGCCGGTCGTGTCCAGGGAAACACCATATATTTT. The full variable domain, its missing parts supplied by reference TRBV2 and TRBJ1-3, is EPEVTQTPSHQVTQMGQEVILRCVPISNHLYFYWYRQILGQKVEFLVSFYNNEISEKSEIFDDQFSVERPDGSNFTLKIRSTKLEDSAMYFCAGRVQGNTIYFGEGSWLTVV.

The J gene is TRBJ2-3, the V gene TRBV7-2; D gene unclear. Germline lookup yields CDR1 SGHTA and CDR2 FQGNSA. Trimming shortened V by 8 bases and J by 3 bases, and 9 bases separated the two germline ends. The CDR3 totals 12 residues. The CDR3 sequence: CASGQTTDTQYF. CDR3 sequence (DNA): TGTGCCAGCGGCCAGACTACAGATACGCAGTATTTT.

The chain uses TRBV29-1 and TRBJ2-2; perhaps TRBD2 as D (6 bases). Germline CDR1 is SQVTM and CDR2 is ANQGSEA. The CDR3 length is 14 residues. Trimming pared 7 bases from V and 4 bases from J, leaving 16 bases between. The CDR3 loop is CSAAPGLGTGELFF. CDR3 DNA: TGCAGCGCTGCCCCGGGACTTGGCACCGGGGAGCTGTTTTTT.

The chain joins TRBV5-1 to TRBJ2-5; 10 bases align to TRBD2. V dropped 4 bases and J dropped 5; count of bases not matched to a gene: 8. Germline CDR1 and CDR2: SGHRS and YFSETQ. This CDR3 region has 15 residues. The CDR3 region is CASSPWTSGGETQYF. The CDR3 DNA sequence: TGCGCCAGCAGCCCGTGGACTAGCGGCGGGGAGACCCAGTACTTC.

V usage is TRBV6-1 and J usage is TRBJ1-6; TRBD1 agrees at 10 bases. The J segment lost 4 bases and the V segment lost 1 base, leaving 7 bases of the junction unmatched. CDR1 and CDR2 from the germline V gene are MNHNS and SASEGT. The CDR3 is 18 residues long. CDR3 coding DNA: TGTGCCAGCAGTGAAGGGGGGTTGGGACAGGGGTATAATTCACCCCTCCACTTT. Translated: CASSEGGLGQGYNSPLHF.

J is TRBJ1-5 and V is TRBV30; weak D call: TRBD1 (5 bases). V lost 2 bases to trimming and J lost 6 bases, with 11 bases between them. This CDR3 contains 13 residues. Per the germline V gene, CDR1 is GTSNPN and CDR2 is SVGIG (reference sequence). The CDR3 spells CAWSSRRGQPQHF. In DNA form, the CDR3 reads TGTGCCTGGAGTTCAAGGAGGGGTCAGCCCCAGCATTTT.

A few counts support this clone. The J gene is TRBJ1-5, the V gene TRBV4-1; no clear D. Trimming removed 2 bases from V and 0 bases from J, with 17 bases in between. CDR1 and CDR2 (germline): MGHRA, YSYEKL. This CDR3 region has 18 residues. CDR3 region: CASSQLPTGSDSNQPQHF. In nucleotides, the CDR3 is TGCGCCAGCAGCCAACTACCGACCGGGAGTGATAGCAATCAGCCCCAGCATTTT.

The V and J genes are TRBV7-3 and TRBJ1-5; D ambiguous. The CDR3 runs to 15 residues. V dropped 5 bases and J dropped 4 bases, with 15 bases sitting between them. Germline CDR1 SGHTA, CDR2 FQGTGA. CDR3 sequence (DNA): TGTGCCAGCAGCCCATCAATGCTCAGGAATCAGCCCCAGCATTTT. Protein: CASSPSMLRNQPQHF.

The count of this clone is one. The rearrangement links TRBV6-2 or TRBV6-3 to TRBJ2-6, with D unresolved. Germline V CDR1 and CDR2: MNHEY, SVGEGT. Trimming cost V 0 bases and J 0 bases, with 6 bases left between them. The CDR3 consists of 16 residues. For the CDR3, the DNA is TGTGCCAGCAGTTACTCGCCTAGCTCTGGGGCCAACGTCCTGACTTTC. Translating gives CASSYSPSSGANVLTF.

The rearrangement joins TRBV5-1 to TRBJ2-7; D not resolved. Germline CDR1 reads SGHRS; CDR2 reads YFSETQ. V lost 4 bases and J lost 3, with 14 bases in between. The CDR3 runs 14 residues. CDR3 in amino acids: CASSPPLGSYEQYF. The CDR3, as DNA: TGCGCCAGCAGCCCGCCTTTGGGCAGCTACGAGCAGTACTTC.

The chain links TRBV27 to TRBJ2-5; 9 bases agree with TRBD1. V lost 3 bases, J lost 3 bases, and 14 bases stayed unmatched. The V gene's germline CDR1 is MNHEY and CDR2 SMNVEV (reference sequence). The CDR3 extends over 18 amino acids. The CDR3 DNA follows: TGTGCCAGCAGTTTTCGACAGGGGGGTCGACCGTCGAAAGAGACCCAGTACTTC. Translation gives CASSFRQGGRPSKETQYF.

This clone was detected once. The chain carries TRBV27 and TRBJ2-3, with D maybe TRBD2 (6 bases). V was trimmed by 7 bases and J by 3 bases, leaving 17 bases between them. The CDR3 loop spans 15 amino acids. CDR1 and CDR2 from the germline V gene are MNHEY and SMNVEV (reference sequence). The CDR3, as DNA: TGTGCCAGCATCTCGGGGGTGGGTTTAACAGATACGCAGTATTTT. It yields the protein CASISGVGLTDTQYF.

This chain joins TRBV19 and TRBJ1-2; 8 bases are shared with TRBD1. Per the germline V gene, CDR1 is LNHDA and CDR2 is SQIVND (reference sequence). J was trimmed by 8 bases and V by 4 bases; bases with no gene match: 6. The CDR3 has 13 residues. The CDR3 is CASSTRTGRGYTF. The DNA of the CDR3 is TGTGCCAGTAGTACAAGGACAGGGCGGGGCTACACCTTC.

The chain has TRBV24-1 and TRBJ1-2; D not resolved. This CDR3 is 15 amino acids long. V was pared by 2 bases and J by 7 bases, with 16 bases between. Per the germline V gene, CDR1 is KGHDR and CDR2 is SFDVKD. The CDR3 DNA sequence: TGTGCCACCAGTGATTCCCGGGATTACAGAGGTGGCTACACCTTC. Protein product: CATSDSRDYRGGYTF.

The chain employs TRBV11-2 and TRBJ2-2; 8 bases match TRBD2. This CDR3 has 18 residues. Trimming at V came to 4 bases and at J to 5 bases, leaving 15 bases not matched to a gene. CDR1 is SGHAT and CDR2 is FQNNGV in the germline V gene. The CDR3 reads CASSSPGLGSMWTGELFF. CDR3 sequence (DNA): TGTGCCAGCAGCTCACCGGGACTAGGGTCAATGTGGACCGGGGAGCTGTTTTTT.

This clone was detected only once. The chain has TRBV29-1 and TRBJ2-7, with D perhaps matching TRBD1 (5 bases). Germline V gives CDR1 SQVTM, CDR2 ANQGSEA. CDR3 length: 11 amino acids. The V and J ends lost 5 bases and 3 bases respectively, with 8 bases between them. The CDR3 sequence is CSVLRDYEQYF. The CDR3 DNA follows: TGCAGCGTTCTCAGGGACTACGAGCAGTACTTC.

This sequence joins TRBV15 and TRBJ2-7, with 13 bases fitting TRBD2. Per the germline V gene, CDR1 is LNHNV and CDR2 is YYDKDF (reference sequence). V lost 5 bases, J lost 0 bases, and 13 bases stayed unmatched. The CDR3 is 19 residues long. In DNA, the CDR3 is TGTGCCACCAGCCCGAGCGCGGGACTAGCGGGGACACACTCCTACGAGCAGTACTTC. The encoded protein is CATSPSAGLAGTHSYEQYF.